This TCR beta chain appears in the sequencing data of a study of shared clonotypes between healthy human individuals. Sequencing was at deep level. Assay: immunoSEQ multiplex PCR; the TCRdb copy retains only in-frame clones and omits some. The sample yields fewer than 3 million clones, just under 95% seen once. CDR3 size: 14 residues. CDR1 and CDR2 (germline): MNHEY, SVGAGI. V was pared by 1 base and J by 6 bases, with 4 bases of the junction left unmatched. The source material was naive CD4+ T cells from PBMCs. Subset given: CD45RA+ positively selected. This chain joins TRBV6-5 and TRBJ2-7; TRBD1 matches at 9 bases. This TCR was recovered from a young man in good health. Some clones in this sample may be carry-over from other donors' samples. The CDR3 nucleotides read TGTGCCAGCAGTTACTACAGGGGGCTTCGCGAGCAGTACTTC. Translation: CASSYYRGLREQYF.